One and the same sample provided the 3 T cell receptor beta chains below, sequenced in a study of human T cells and chemical hapten exposure. TCRdb itself ran the RACE reads through MiXCR, one entry per CDR3 protein. The data contain 70,000 to 75,000 distinct CDR3 sequences, more than 30% of them singletons. Specified time point: patch test 1, 2 weeks after DPC sensitization. Regarding treatment: therapeutic diphenylcyclopropenone sensitization with weekly scalp DPC. The source was whole blood, collected in connection with sensitization to the hapten diphenylcyclopropenone (DPC). Receptors originate from a man between 40 and 49 years old with alopecia areata. Some clones in this sample may be carry-over from other donors' samples.

This clonotype was observed a few times. The J gene is TRBJ1-1, the V gene TRBV27; D uncertain. The V and J ends lost 5 bases and 0 bases respectively, with 7 bases between them. CDR3 length: 13 residues. Germline V gives CDR1 MNHEY, CDR2 SMNVEV (reference sequence). The CDR3 region has the DNA TGTGCCAGCAGTCCCTACTTGAACACTGAAGCTTTCTTT. Translation: CASSPYLNTEAFF.

This clonotype occurred a few times. The V call is TRBV6-5, the J call TRBJ2-6, with D uncertain. Trimming stripped 0 bases from V and 0 bases from J, with 9 bases between. Germline CDR1 and CDR2: MNHEY and SVGAGI. This CDR3 contains 17 residues. The DNA for the CDR3 is TGTGCCAGCAGTTACTCCAACACTATCTCTGGGGCCAACGTCCTGACTTTC. This translates into CASSYSNTISGANVLTF.

This clonotype came up a few times. The gene calls are TRBV28 and TRBJ2-1, with D hard to call. V was trimmed by 2 bases and J by 6 bases, leaving 5 bases between them. The CDR3 is made up of 12 amino acids. CDR1 and CDR2 from the germline V gene are MDHEN and SYDVKM. In DNA, the CDR3 is TGTGCCAGCAGTTTAACGGGCAATGAGCAGTTCTTC. This translates into CASSLTGNEQFF.